This TCR beta chain was retrieved from a study of blood T cell repertoires in COVID-19. Study at large: From T cells, B-cell-depleted T cells, or PBMCs came the material, which was cDNA or gDNA.

Those enrolled, adults aged roughly 18 to 100 years, came from about two dozen US areas. The ends lost 7 bases at V and 4 bases at J; junction bases unmatched: 10. The CDR3 is made up of 15 amino acids. Germline assignment: CDR1 SGDLS and CDR2 YYNGEE. Authors' analysis steps: The authors estimated nucleated cell counts from reference gene primer amplification. The table came from immunoSEQ multiplex PCR; TCRdb's copy has only in-frame clones and leaves some out. V, J and clone size reflect that table, while D and trimming were determined from the DNA. The sample records a few hundred thousand clones, about 88% being singletons.

The TCR originated in a woman aged 30 to 39 who had recovered from COVID-19. V and J are TRBV9 and TRBJ2-1, with 8 positions matching TRBD2. The sequenced material came from PBMCs or T cells enriched from blood (not recorded which). CDR3 DNA sequence: TGTGCCAGCTCCCTCAGCGGGGGCTCTTACAATGAGCAGTTCTTC. Translating it yields CASSLSGGSYNEQFF.